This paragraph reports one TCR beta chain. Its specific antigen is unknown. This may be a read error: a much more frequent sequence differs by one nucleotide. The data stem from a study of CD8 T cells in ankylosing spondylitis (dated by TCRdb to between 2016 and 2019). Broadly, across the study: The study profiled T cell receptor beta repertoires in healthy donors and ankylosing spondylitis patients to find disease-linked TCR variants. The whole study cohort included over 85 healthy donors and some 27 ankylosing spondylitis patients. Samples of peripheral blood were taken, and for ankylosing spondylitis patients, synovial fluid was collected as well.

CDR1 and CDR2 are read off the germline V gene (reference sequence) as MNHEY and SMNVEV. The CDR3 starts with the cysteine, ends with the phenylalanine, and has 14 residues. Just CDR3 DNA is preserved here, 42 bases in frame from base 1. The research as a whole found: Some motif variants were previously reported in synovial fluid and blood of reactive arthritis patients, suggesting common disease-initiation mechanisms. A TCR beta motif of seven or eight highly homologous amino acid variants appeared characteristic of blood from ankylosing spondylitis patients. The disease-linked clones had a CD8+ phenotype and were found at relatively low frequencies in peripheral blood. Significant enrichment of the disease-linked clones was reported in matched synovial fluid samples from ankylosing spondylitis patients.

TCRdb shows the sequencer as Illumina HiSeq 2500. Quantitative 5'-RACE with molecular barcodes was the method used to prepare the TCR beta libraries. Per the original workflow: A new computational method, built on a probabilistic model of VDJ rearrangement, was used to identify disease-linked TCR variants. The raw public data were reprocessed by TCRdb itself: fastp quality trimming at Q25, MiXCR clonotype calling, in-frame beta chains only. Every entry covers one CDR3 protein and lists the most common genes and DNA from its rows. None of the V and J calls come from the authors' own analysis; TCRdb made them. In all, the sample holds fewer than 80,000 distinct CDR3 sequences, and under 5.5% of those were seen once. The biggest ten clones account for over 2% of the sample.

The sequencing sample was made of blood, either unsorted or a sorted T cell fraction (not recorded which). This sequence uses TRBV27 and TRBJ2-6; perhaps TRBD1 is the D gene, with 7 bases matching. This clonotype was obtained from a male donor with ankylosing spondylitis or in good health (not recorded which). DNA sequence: TGTGCCAGCAAACAGGGGACTGGGGCCAACGTCCCGACTTTC. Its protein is CASKQGTGANVPTF.